This T cell receptor (beta chain) was sequenced for a study of identical twins (dated by TCRdb to the mid-2010s). Turning to the overall study: To test whether fetal clonotypes persist, this study deep-sequenced TCR alpha and beta repertoires from monozygotic twins, from unrelated adults of various ages, and from cord blood. Replicate twin experiments were performed at different times using different library preparation protocols to rule out contamination.

Trimmed from V: 3 bases; trimmed from J: 9 bases; junction bases lacking a gene match: 9. Measured from the cysteine to the phenylalanine, the CDR3 is 15 residues long. Only the CDR3 region is kept as DNA, spanning 45 bases read in frame from base 1. The germline V gene supplies CDR1 KGHSH and CDR2 LQKENI. The library was produced with 5' RACE. The sequencer was an Illumina HiSeq 2000. A universal primer binding site was added through template switching, and the final cDNA carried a unique molecular identifier so that TCR cDNA molecules could be counted accurately. Specific primers in the conserved constant-segment region were used to synthesize first-strand cDNA for TCR alpha and beta chains. To control for contamination, every cDNA library carried two barcodes: a SMART-Mk sample barcode plus Illumina barcodes. Two successive PCR steps introduced TruSeq adapter sequences along with Illumina sample barcodes. Sequencing of the TCR alpha and beta cDNA libraries was done on the Illumina HiSeq platform using custom primers. Turning to the authors' computational methods: MiGEC was used to process raw reads and extract unique molecular identifiers, and MiXCR was used to find CDR3 positions. For each individual, recombination models were inferred using an EM algorithm with the repgenHMM and IGoR tools. The analysis of shared clonotypes was done with the tcR package in R, with sharing normalized by the product of cloneset sizes. Out-of-frame nonproductive sequences were analyzed to study raw recombination free of thymic and clonal selection effects. TCRdb's own reprocessing of the public reads used fastp at Q25 and MiXCR and kept productive beta chains. Merged by CDR3 protein, the rows form single entries marked with the most common genes and DNA. TCRdb's processing, not the authors', yielded these V and J calls. This sample has fewer than 500,000 distinct CDR3 sequences in its table, and around 24% of those were observed once. The ten largest clones take up 2.9% of the sample.

The study at large found these results: A weaker excess of twin sharing was found in beta out-of-frame sequences because the signal-to-noise ratio was lowered by fewer shared sequences. Abundant cord blood beta clonotypes carried fewer insertions; young adult naive repertoires showed a weaker similar trend, while memory repertoires showed none. Invariant T cells such as MAIT and iNKT could partly confound zero-insertion analyses, though diverse VJ usage argued against this for most clonotypes. Compared with coincidental sharing between unrelated individuals, out-of-frame TCR alpha sequences shared between twins showed an excess of sequences with low generation probability. Conclusions relied on cross-sectional statistical analysis, since the same donors could not be followed over many years. Recombination models systematically underestimated out-of-frame TCR alpha sharing in monozygotic twins but agreed with sharing between unrelated individuals.

This clonotype showed up just once. No cognate antigen has been identified for it. Base-call qualities are not available, and no considerably larger clone is one nucleotide away. Every donor was a healthy Caucasian. Three pairs of female monozygotic twins, all aged about 18 to 29 years, were included in the twin cohort. CD4+ and CD8+ T cell populations were isolated with positive isolation kits from Invitrogen. Another study also made use of these data, one on T cells expressing NK-cell markers. As described in the second report: Three sorted T-cell subsets (CD3+CD56+NKG2C+, CD3+CD56+NKG2C- and CD3+CD56-NKG2C+) from fewer than 10 donors had their TCR beta-chain repertoires profiled. Among the eight sequenced donors, only one was HCMV-seronegative, while the other seven were HCMV-seropositive. To restrict sorting to alphabetaTCR-expressing T cells, an anti-gammadeltaTCR antibody was added in several experiments. In six donors, the dominant CD3+CD56+NKG2C+ clonotypes were found to rank among the top 10 CD8+ clonotypes and to make up roughly 1.0-7.0% of CD8+ T cells. Those dominant clonotypes were again the most abundant among CD3+CD56-NKG2C+ cells in four donors, at about 28.3-65%. It remained unclear whether the expanded NKG2C-expressing T cell clones were specific for HCMV antigens. Randomly selected healthy volunteers, three men and five women, were used as the eight sequenced donors. To determine HCMV serostatus, a commercial ELISA kit was used to detect HCMV-specific IgG in serum. MIGEC was used to demultiplex reads and group the reads by UMI, and MiTCR was used to assemble and quantify clonotypes. To remove erroneous sequences, TCR cDNA sequences were retained only when supported by two or more reads. Downstream repertoire analysis used the tcR package, and clonotypes were matched across fractions by CDR3 nucleotide sequence plus V segment. VDJmatch was used to annotate antigen specificity against VDJdb, with one amino acid substitution in CDR3 allowed.

Sequencing was performed on CD4+ T cells sorted from blood. Recombination joined TRBV18 with TRBJ2-1, with 9 bases in between that match TRBD1. The TCR was taken from a woman younger than 35 in good health. The DNA reads TGTGCCAGCTCACCCCAGAGGACAGGGGATCTTGAGCAGTTCTTC. Translation gives CASSPQRTGDLEQFF.